Presented here are 13 T cell receptor beta chains from one specimen sequenced in a study of CD8+ T cells in alopecia areata (dated by TCRdb to the late 2010s). The protocol used for the library was the immunoSEQ multiplex PCR assay. RNA was extracted from all samples and reverse transcribed into cDNA, which served as template for TCR sequencing. In TCRdb, the immuneACCESS table is reduced to in-frame sequences with V and J assigned. These tables do not hold every clone; where another copy was compared, an unresolved V gene accounts for under half, and the others remain unexplained. The sample data list around 100,000 clones, and about 44% of these were observed just once. Roughly 18% of the sample goes to the ten largest clones. The time point label corresponds to: 24 weeks on oral tofacitinib. Interpreted using the paper, the treatment or condition label stands for: oral pan-JAK inhibitor, 5-10 mg twice daily.

The input for sequencing was CD8+ T cells sorted from blood, taken at week 24, from a patient treated with tofacitinib. The receptors come from a human donor with alopecia areata.

This clone was counted only a few times. V and J are TRBV6-1 and TRBJ1-1, with 7 bases lining up with TRBD1. CDR1 and CDR2 from the germline V gene are MNHNS and SASEGT. The CDR3 runs 12 residues. Losses at the gene ends were 5 bases for V and 4 bases for J; bases not matched to a gene: 1. CDR3 loop: CASSSGGTEAFF. The CDR3 DNA sequence: TGTGCCAGCAGTTCAGGGGGCACTGAAGCTTTCTTT.

The V and J genes are TRBV6-5 and TRBJ2-7; D is possibly TRBD2 (6 bases). The CDR3 contains 15 residues. Trimming cost V 3 bases and J 2 bases, with 14 bases left between them. Germline V gives CDR1 MNHEY, CDR2 SVGAGI. In DNA, the CDR3 is TGTGCCAGCAGTTATTCCGGGAGCCTCGCCTACGAGCAGTACTTC. Translation: CASSYSGSLAYEQYF.

This clone was observed a few times. The rearrangement links TRBV29-1 to TRBJ2-1, with TRBD2 identical over 13 bases. CDR3 size: 14 residues. V was pared by 7 bases and J by 8 bases, with 8 bases of the junction left unmatched. Germline-derived CDR1 and CDR2 are SQVTM and ANQGSEA. The CDR3 here is CSAQGGLAGDEQFF. The CDR3 DNA reads as TGCAGCGCCCAAGGTGGACTAGCGGGAGATGAGCAGTTCTTC.

The chain links TRBV25-1 to TRBJ2-1, with D perhaps matching TRBD1 or TRBD2 (5 bases each). This CDR3 is built from 14 residues. CDR1 and CDR2 (germline): MGHDK, SYGVNS. Trimming cost V 6 bases and J 4 bases, with 13 bases left between them. Here the CDR3 DNA reads TGTGCCAGCAGCGGGACGGGGTATTACAATGAGCAGTTCTTC. Translating it yields CASSGTGYYNEQFF.

CDR3 loop: CASSLRGTSGRWYEQYF. The CDR3 DNA follows: TGTGCCAGCAGTTTAAGGGGGACTAGCGGGAGGTGGTACGAGCAGTACTTC. The rearrangement uses TRBV27 and TRBJ2-7; TRBD2 matches at 15 bases. V shed 2 bases, J shed 4 bases, and the junction held 6 bases outside the gene matches. Germline V CDR1 and CDR2: MNHEY, SMNVEV (reference sequence). The CDR3 totals 17 residues.

This chain uses TRBV4-2 with TRBJ2-3; D call uncertain. Deletions cut 0 bases from V and 7 bases from J, with 5 bases between. The CDR3 contains 12 residues. Germline CDR1 is LGHNA and CDR2 is YNFKEQ. CDR3 in DNA: TGTGCCAGCAGCCAAGAAGGGCATACGCAGTATTTT. This encodes CASSQEGHTQYF.

This clone was observed many times. The genes are TRBV20-1 and TRBJ2-7, with D possibly being TRBD2 (6 bases). Trimming took off 1 base at V and 7 bases at J, with 8 bases between the two ends. This CDR3 region has 11 residues. Looked up from germline, CDR1 is DFQATT and CDR2 is SNEGSKA (reference sequence). In DNA form, the CDR3 reads TGCAGTGCTAGAGCAGGAGGGGAGCAGTACTTC. As protein: CSARAGGEQYF.

The chain combines TRBV4-2 with TRBJ1-1; D is ambiguous. Germline-derived CDR1 and CDR2 are LGHNA and YNFKEQ. The CDR3 runs 14 residues. Trimming shortened V by 1 base and J by 3 bases, and 9 bases separated the two germline ends. DNA of the CDR3: TGTGCCAGCAGCCAAGTCAGCGGGGACACTGAAGCTTTCTTT. It encodes CASSQVSGDTEAFF.

V gene TRBV15 combines with J gene TRBJ2-3, with D uncertain. The CDR3 sequence is 15 residues long. Trimming pared 5 bases from V and 2 bases from J, leaving 14 bases between. Looked up from germline, CDR1 is LNHNV and CDR2 is YYDKDF (reference sequence). Here the CDR3 reads CATSLIASDTDTQYF. The CDR3 nucleotides read TGTGCCACCAGCTTAATTGCCTCCGACACAGATACGCAGTATTTT. Looking up the rest from reference TRBV15 and TRBJ2-3 gives the full variable domain: DAMVIQNPRYQVTQFGKPVTLSCSQTLNHNVMYWYQQKSSQAPKLLFHYYDKDFNNEADTPDNFQSRRPNTSFCFLDIRSPGLGDTAMYLCATSLIASDTDTQYFGPGTRLTVL.

V and J are TRBV27 and TRBJ2-7; maybe TRBD2 (6 bases). The germline gives CDR1 MNHEY, CDR2 SMNVEV (reference sequence). Trimming cost V 6 bases and J 0 bases, with 15 bases left between them. The length of the CDR3 is 15 residues. CDR3 DNA: TGTGCCAGCAGCTCGGTAGCGGCAATCTCCTACGAGCAGTACTTC. Its protein product is CASSSVAAISYEQYF.

The table lists this clone with a few counts. The rearrangement links TRBV2 to TRBJ2-5; 15 bases align to TRBD2. V trimming: 2 bases; J trimming: 3 bases; junction bases outside the gene matches: 7. Germline V lookup: CDR1 SNHLY, CDR2 FYNNEI. The CDR3 loop spans 18 amino acids. The CDR3 region has the DNA TGTGCCAGCAGTGAACCTCCTGGACTAGCGGGAGGGAAAGAGACCCAGTACTTC. Translation: CASSEPPGLAGGKETQYF.

The chain links TRBV7-8 to TRBJ2-7; D may be TRBD1 (5 bases). Trimming left V 2 bases short and J 2 bases short, with 10 bases between. Germline values: CDR1 SGHVS, CDR2 FQNEAQ. The CDR3 is made up of 14 amino acids. The CDR3 loop reads CASSLPGSAYEQYF. The CDR3 region has the DNA TGTGCCAGCAGCTTACCAGGGTCCGCCTACGAGCAGTACTTC. Supplemented by reference TRBV7-8 and TRBJ2-7, the full variable domain reads GAGVSQSPRYKVAKRGQDVALRCDPISGHVSLFWYQQALGQGPEFLTYFQNEAQLDKSGLPSDRFFAERPEGSVSTLKIQRTQQEDSAVYLCASSLPGSAYEQYFGPGTRLTVT.

This clone was picked up a small number of times. This sequence joins TRBV4-1 and TRBJ1-4; D is unresolved. Per germline, CDR1 MGHRA and CDR2 YSYEKL. The CDR3 sequence is 14 residues long. V lost 2 bases and J 2 bases, leaving 6 bases between the germline ends. Written as DNA, the CDR3 is TGCGCCAGCAGCCAACGGGAGACTAATGAAAAACTGTTTTTT. This codes for CASSQRETNEKLFF.